The 23 T cell receptor beta chains listed next were all sequenced from one sample in a study of shared clonotypes between healthy human individuals. Libraries were prepared by immunoSEQ multiplex PCR; TCRdb keeps only in-frame clonotypes and omits some of them. The sample consists of around 2,000,000 clones, about 95% of them appearing once. The naive CD8 subset, CD45RO-negative cells positively selected for CCR7, excluded terminally differentiated effector memory CD45RA+ cells. Sequencing was done on a sample of naive CD8+ T cells sorted from blood. The receptors stem from a man between 18 and 29 years old in good health.

For this clone: This could be a read error, since a much larger clone is one nucleotide away. Other DNA variants within this sample encode the same CDR3. The rearrangement joins TRBV6-5 to TRBJ1-1, with D tentatively TRBD1 (5 bases). V dropped 4 bases and J dropped 5 bases, with 8 bases sitting between them. This CDR3 is built from 12 residues. The germline V gene has CDR1 MNHEY and CDR2 SVGAGI. The CDR3 DNA reads as TGTGCCAGCAGTTTCGGGGGGACTGAAGCTTTCTTT. This codes for CASSFGGTEAFF.

V and J are TRBV7-9 and TRBJ2-1; maybe TRBD2 (7 bases). Germline V gene data show CDR1 as SEHNR and CDR2 as FQNEAQ (reference sequence). This CDR3 contains 17 residues. V was pared by 5 bases and J by 2 bases, with 19 bases between. The CDR3 sequence: CASSPGTGGLPYNEQFF. DNA for the CDR3: TGTGCCAGCAGCCCTGGAACGGGGGGCCTTCCCTACAATGAGCAGTTCTTC.

This sequence joins TRBV9 and TRBJ2-5; the D gene is possibly TRBD2 (5 bases). The CDR3 runs to 14 residues. Germline V gives CDR1 SGDLS, CDR2 YYNGEE. The ends were cut back, 0 bases at V and 2 bases at J, with 8 bases in the middle. The CDR3: CASSVDSGQETQYF. The CDR3 DNA sequence: TGTGCCAGCAGCGTAGACTCGGGACAAGAGACCCAGTACTTC.

This chain connects TRBV30 to TRBJ1-4, with TRBD1 as a possible D gene (5 bases). Germline CDR1 reads GTSNPN; CDR2 reads SVGIG (reference sequence). The CDR3 is made up of 14 amino acids. The V end lost 8 bases, the J end lost 8 bases, and 21 bases lay between the germline ends. The CDR3 bases are TGTGCCGGTGGGGACCTGGGGGGAAGGGAAAAACTGTTTTTT. Translating gives CAGGDLGGREKLFF.

With regard to this clone: This sample also contains other DNA sequences that code for the same CDR3. The chain recombines TRBV9 with TRBJ2-7, with TRBD2 identical over 8 bases. Germline CDR1 reads SGDLS; CDR2 reads YYNGEE. Unmatched junction bases numbered 5, after V lost 0 bases and J lost 0 bases. The length of the CDR3 is 16 residues. In nucleotides, the CDR3 is TGTGCCAGCAGCGTAGGTGCCAGCGGGGGCTCCTACGAGCAGTACTTC. It codes for CASSVGASGGSYEQYF.

The chain carries TRBV28 and TRBJ2-7; 7 positions agree with TRBD1. This CDR3 is built from 15 residues. Germline loops: CDR1 MDHEN, CDR2 SYDVKM. V was pared by 6 bases and J by 2 bases, with 10 bases of the junction left unmatched. The CDR3 region has the DNA TGTGCCAGCAGACCTGAACAGGGGACCACCTACGAGCAGTACTTC. Protein sequence: CASRPEQGTTYEQYF.

The CDR3 reads CASSQADEQFF. CDR3 DNA sequence: TGTGCCAGCAGCCAAGCGGATGAGCAGTTCTTC. The chain employs TRBV4-2 and TRBJ2-1; D remains unclear. Trimming shortened V by 1 base and J by 8 bases, and 3 bases separated the two germline ends. The CDR3 sequence is 11 residues long. Germline V lookup: CDR1 LGHNA, CDR2 YNFKEQ.

The V call is TRBV14, the J call TRBJ2-7; no clear D. The germline V and J ends were trimmed by 0 bases and 3 bases, with 9 bases remaining between them. The CDR3 covers 14 residues. Germline CDR1 is SGHDN and CDR2 is FVKESK. CDR3 coding DNA: TGTGCCAGCAGCCAAGATAACTCAAACTACGAGCAGTACTTC. Translating it yields CASSQDNSNYEQYF.

On this clone itself: Other nucleotide sequences from this sample produce the same CDR3. This chain links TRBV29-1 with TRBJ2-3, with a possible D match to TRBD1 (6 bases). Germline V CDR1 and CDR2: SQVTM, ANQGSEA. Between the trimmed V and J ends, which lost 3 bases and 2 bases, there was a span of 9 bases. The CDR3 is 13 amino acids. The CDR3 loop reads CSVDRGSTDTQYF. The CDR3 DNA sequence: TGCAGCGTTGACAGGGGTTCCACAGATACGCAGTATTTT.

J is TRBJ2-3 and V is TRBV15, with D uncertain. This CDR3 has 15 amino acids. Germline assignment: CDR1 LNHNV and CDR2 YYDKDF (reference sequence). With 0 bases removed from V and 0 bases from J, the gap between germline ends came to 7 bases. The CDR3 DNA is TGTGCCACCAGCAGAGACGCCCTTAGCACAGATACGCAGTATTTT. Its translation: CATSRDALSTDTQYF.

The gene calls are TRBV29-1 and TRBJ2-2; weak D call: TRBD1 (6 bases). CDR1 and CDR2 from the germline V gene are SQVTM and ANQGSEA. V was trimmed by 7 bases and J by 2 bases, leaving 17 bases between them. This CDR3 has 15 residues. This CDR3 reads CSGPGHCSNTGELFF. The CDR3, as DNA: TGCAGCGGGCCGGGACATTGCTCTAACACCGGGGAGCTGTTTTTT.

The V call is TRBV11-2, the J call TRBJ2-2; 14 bases fit TRBD2. Germline V gives CDR1 SGHAT, CDR2 FQNNGV. Trimming cost V 5 bases and J 4 bases; bases outside gene matches: 12. The length of the CDR3 is 19 residues. For the CDR3, the DNA is TGTGCCAGCAGCCACTGGGGACTAGCGGGAGTACGGGGCACCGGGGAGCTGTTTTTT. Protein: CASSHWGLAGVRGTGELFF. Full variable domain (rest looked up from reference TRBV11-2 and TRBJ2-2): EAGVAQSPRYKIIEKRQSVAFWCNPISGHATLYWYQQILGQGPKLLIQFQNNGVVDDSQLPKDRFSAERLKGVDSTLKIQPAKLEDSAVYLCASSHWGLAGVRGTGELFFGEGSRLTVL.

V gene TRBV4-3 combines with J gene TRBJ2-7; the D gene is possibly TRBD2 (5 bases). Trimming removed 1 base at V and 5 bases at J, with 24 bases between. Germline V gene sequence: CDR1 LGHNA, CDR2 YSLEER. The CDR3 is 18 residues long. The CDR3 DNA follows: TGCGCCAGCAGCCAAGGGAGGCTGCTAGAGACCGTTGGGGACGAGCAGTACTTC. Its protein product is CASSQGRLLETVGDEQYF.

The chain carries TRBV4-1 and TRBJ1-2; 8 bases agree with TRBD1. V lost 3 bases to trimming and J lost 7 bases; unmatched junction nucleotides: 10. This CDR3 has 15 amino acids. Germline V gene sequence: CDR1 MGHRA, CDR2 YSYEKL. CDR3 amino acids: CASSHRQGLAGGYTF. The CDR3 region has the DNA TGCGCCAGCAGCCACCGACAGGGGTTGGCGGGTGGCTACACCTTC.

The chain combines TRBV4-3 with TRBJ2-5, with D perhaps matching TRBD1 (5 bases). The CDR3 spans 14 residues. CDR1 and CDR2 from the germline V gene are LGHNA and YSLEER. V lost 0 bases and J 3 bases, leaving 8 bases between the germline ends. In nucleotides, the CDR3 is TGCGCCAGCAGCCAAGACTCCAGGGAAGAGACCCAGTACTTC. Amino acid sequence: CASSQDSREETQYF.

The J gene is TRBJ2-1, the V gene TRBV19; 9 bases align to TRBD1. V gave up 3 bases and J gave up 5 bases; unmatched junction bases: 14. Germline loops: CDR1 LNHDA, CDR2 SQIVND (reference sequence). The CDR3 sequence is 18 residues long. The CDR3 sequence: CASSIGDRVTWANNEQFF. Written as DNA, the CDR3 is TGTGCCAGTAGTATCGGGGACAGGGTTACATGGGCCAACAATGAGCAGTTCTTC. The full variable domain, with the rest looked up from reference TRBV19 and TRBJ2-1, is DGGITQSPKYLFRKEGQNVTLSCEQNLNHDAMYWYRQDPGQGLRLIYYSQIVNDFQKGDIAEGYSVSREKKESFPLTVTSAQKNPTAFYLCASSIGDRVTWANNEQFFGPGTRLTVL.

V and J are TRBV10-2 and TRBJ2-7, with 9 bases fitting TRBD1. Germline lookup yields CDR1 WSHSY and CDR2 SAAADI. J was trimmed by 0 bases and V by 4 bases; bases with no gene match: 7. The CDR3 covers 16 residues. The CDR3 region has the DNA TGCGCCAGCAGTGGTGACAGGGGGGTTCCCTCCTACGAGCAGTACTTC. Translating gives CASSGDRGVPSYEQYF.

The V call is TRBV27, the J call TRBJ1-5, with 7 bases that match TRBD1. Germline V gene lookup returns CDR1 MNHEY and CDR2 SMNVEV (reference sequence). The CDR3 contains 18 residues. V was clipped by 3 bases and J by 0 bases; unmatched bases: 11. The CDR3 DNA follows: TGTGCCAGCAGTTTTAGAGGGGACAGTGGTTCTAGCAATCAGCCCCAGCATTTT. It encodes CASSFRGDSGSSNQPQHF.

The chain has TRBV4-1 and TRBJ1-2, with D hard to call. The length of the CDR3 is 13 residues. Germline-derived CDR1 and CDR2 are MGHRA and YSYEKL. Trimming cost V 0 bases and J 5 bases, with 7 bases left between them. CDR3 bases: TGCGCCAGCAGCCAAGATACCCCGTATGGCTACACCTTC. Its translation: CASSQDTPYGYTF.

This rearrangement joins TRBV4-3 to TRBJ2-7; D perhaps matches TRBD1 (5 bases). The CDR3 has 15 amino acids. V gave up 0 bases and J gave up 9 bases, with 18 bases separating them. Germline CDR1 LGHNA, CDR2 YSLEER. The CDR3 reads CASSQEWGASDGQYF. The CDR3 nucleotides read TGCGCCAGCAGCCAAGAGTGGGGCGCATCGGACGGGCAGTACTTC.

The chain is built from TRBV2 and TRBJ1-6; D is possibly TRBD1 (5 bases). CDR1 is SNHLY and CDR2 is FYNNEI in the germline V gene. The V end was cut by 3 bases, the J end by 7 bases, with 16 bases between. CDR3 length equals 16 residues. The CDR3, as DNA: TGTGCCAGCAGTGAGCCGCCTAGGGGTGGCAATTCACCCCTCCACTTT. Translating it yields CASSEPPRGGNSPLHF.

On this clone itself: Other DNA sequences within the sample encode an identical CDR3. V usage is TRBV10-1 and J usage is TRBJ2-3; D not resolved. The germline gives CDR1 WNHNN, CDR2 SYGVQD (reference sequence). This CDR3 has 13 residues. Trimming took off 6 bases at V and 1 base at J, with 8 bases between the two ends. The CDR3 loop is CASSPTGTDTQYF. DNA for the CDR3: TGCGCCAGCAGCCCGACTGGCACAGATACGCAGTATTTT.

The J gene is TRBJ2-7, the V gene TRBV11-2; 9 bases fit TRBD1. Per the germline V gene, CDR1 is SGHAT and CDR2 is FQNNGV. With V trimmed by 1 base and J by 6 bases, 10 bases remained unmatched. This CDR3 has 16 residues. The CDR3 nucleotides are TGTGCCAGCAGCTTAGGCCCGGGGACAGGGAGAGGCGAGCAGTACTTC. It translates to CASSLGPGTGRGEQYF.